The 5 T cell receptor beta chains listed next were all sequenced from one sample in a study of glioma-infiltrating T cells after dendritic cell vaccination. Some clones are missing from TCRdb's copy, which holds only in-frame ones; the method was immunoSEQ multiplex PCR. Of fewer than 50,000 clones detected, roughly 87% appear once; the ten largest clones hold 9.5% to 12%. This specimen consisted of blood, obtained before dendritic cell vaccination. The receptors were sampled from a human donor with glioblastoma.

The CDR3 sequence: CASSPPGVQLGTQYF. Here the CDR3 DNA reads TGTGCCAGCAGCCCCCCGGGAGTTCAGTTGGGTACGCAGTATTTT. This chain joins TRBV7-9 and TRBJ2-3; weak D call: TRBD2 (6 bases). V lost 5 bases and J 8 bases, leaving 20 bases between the germline ends. Per germline, CDR1 SEHNR and CDR2 FQNEAQ (reference sequence). The CDR3 is 15 amino acids.

V usage is TRBV27 and J usage is TRBJ1-3; 10 positions agree with TRBD1. The germline CDR1 and CDR2 sequences are MNHEY and SMNVEV (reference sequence). The CDR3 spans 18 residues. V trimming: 3 bases; J trimming: 2 bases; junction bases outside the gene matches: 10. The CDR3 nucleotides read TGTGCCAGCAGTTTGTTAGGGACAGGGGTTGGGGCTGGAAACACCATATATTTT. Protein sequence: CASSLLGTGVGAGNTIYF.

This rearrangement joins TRBV2 to TRBJ2-7; 8 bases line up with TRBD1. The CDR3 is 14 residues long. V was pared by 1 base and J by 5 bases, with 4 bases of the junction left unmatched. The germline gives CDR1 SNHLY, CDR2 FYNNEI. The CDR3 loop is CASSEGTGTHEQYF. The CDR3 DNA sequence: TGTGCCAGCAGTGAAGGGACAGGGACCCACGAGCAGTACTTC. The full variable domain, completed using reference TRBV2 and TRBJ2-7, is EPEVTQTPSHQVTQMGQEVILRCVPISNHLYFYWYRQILGQKVEFLVSFYNNEISEKSEIFDDQFSVERPDGSNFTLKIRSTKLEDSAMYFCASSEGTGTHEQYFGPGTRLTVT.

The chain is built from TRBV10-3 and TRBJ2-1, with a tentative D call TRBD1 (6 bases). Per the germline V gene, CDR1 is ENHRY and CDR2 is SYGVKD. The CDR3 spans 13 residues. Trimming pared 7 bases from V and 10 bases from J, leaving 17 bases between. CDR3 residues: CAINPPGGLEQFF. The CDR3 DNA reads TGTGCCATCAACCCCCCTGGGGGCCTCGAGCAGTTCTTC.

This chain uses TRBV10-3 with TRBJ1-1, with a weak D call TRBD1 (5 bases). The CDR3 has 16 amino acids. Trimming left V 0 bases short and J 11 bases short, with 22 bases between. Germline values: CDR1 ENHRY, CDR2 SYGVKD. The CDR3 is CAISESTFGKPGDAFF. The CDR3 DNA follows: TGTGCCATCAGTGAGTCGACTTTTGGGAAGCCGGGGGATGCTTTCTTT.